The entry below gives a single TCR beta chain sequence along with its context. Its antigen remains unidentified. The sample comes from a study of shared clonotypes between healthy human individuals. General study results and limits: It was expected that sequencing depth would affect clonotype sharing among donors.

Clones were sequenced by immunoSEQ multiplex PCR, and TCRdb holds only the in-frame ones, with some missing. The repertoire holds about 2.4 million clones, with 93% as singletons. Germline values: CDR1 LGHNA, CDR2 YNFKEQ. V dropped 4 bases and J dropped 8 bases, with 20 bases sitting between them. The CDR3 is 16 amino acids. The chain links TRBV4-2 to TRBJ1-4, with unresolved D. The TCR originated in a man aged 18-30 years in good health. Some clones in this sample may be carry-over from other donors' samples. The sample taken for sequencing was naive CD4+ T cells from PBMCs. Sample subset: CD45RA+ positively selected. The CDR3 bases are TGTGCCAGCAGCCCGACACCGGGCCCGATGGGGGAAAAACTGTTTTTT. Translated, it gives CASSPTPGPMGEKLFF.